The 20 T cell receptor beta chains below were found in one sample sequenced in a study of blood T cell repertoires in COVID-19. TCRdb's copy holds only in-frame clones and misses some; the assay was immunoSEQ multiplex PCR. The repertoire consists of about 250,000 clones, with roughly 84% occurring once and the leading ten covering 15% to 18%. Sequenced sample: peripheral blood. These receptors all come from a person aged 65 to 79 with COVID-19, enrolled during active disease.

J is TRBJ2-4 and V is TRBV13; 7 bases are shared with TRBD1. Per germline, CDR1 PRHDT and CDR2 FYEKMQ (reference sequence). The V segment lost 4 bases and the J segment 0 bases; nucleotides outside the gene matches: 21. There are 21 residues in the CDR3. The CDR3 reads CASSSTAPGQHDYKAKNIQYF. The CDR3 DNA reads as TGTGCCAGCAGCTCAACAGCCCCGGGACAGCATGACTATAAAGCCAAAAACATTCAGTACTTC.

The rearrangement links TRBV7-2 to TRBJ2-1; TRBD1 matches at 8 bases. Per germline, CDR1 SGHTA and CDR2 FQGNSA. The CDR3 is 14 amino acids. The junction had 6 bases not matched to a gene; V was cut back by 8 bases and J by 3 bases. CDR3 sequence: CASRETGVYNEQFF. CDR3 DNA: TGTGCCAGCCGAGAGACAGGGGTCTACAATGAGCAGTTCTTC.

The CDR3 loop reads CASSIDRSVQYF. In DNA form, the CDR3 reads TGTGCCAGTAGTATAGATCGATCGGTGCAGTACTTC. The V and J genes are TRBV19 and TRBJ2-7; D is unresolved. Germline V gene lookup returns CDR1 LNHDA and CDR2 SQIVND (reference sequence). V gave up 0 bases and J gave up 9 bases, with 9 bases separating them. The CDR3 has 12 amino acids.

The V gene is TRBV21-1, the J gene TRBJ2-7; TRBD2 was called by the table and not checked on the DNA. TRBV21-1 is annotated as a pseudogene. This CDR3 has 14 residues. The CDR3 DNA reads TGTGCCAGCCGATTGAGCGGGAGGACCTACGAGCAGTACTTC. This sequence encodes CASRLSGRTYEQYF.

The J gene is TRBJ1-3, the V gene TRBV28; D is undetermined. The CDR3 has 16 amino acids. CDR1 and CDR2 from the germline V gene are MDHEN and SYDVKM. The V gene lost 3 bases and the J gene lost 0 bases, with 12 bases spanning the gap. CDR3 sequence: CASSFGLVSSGNTIYF. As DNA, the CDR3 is TGTGCCAGCAGTTTCGGACTCGTCAGCTCTGGAAACACCATATATTTT.

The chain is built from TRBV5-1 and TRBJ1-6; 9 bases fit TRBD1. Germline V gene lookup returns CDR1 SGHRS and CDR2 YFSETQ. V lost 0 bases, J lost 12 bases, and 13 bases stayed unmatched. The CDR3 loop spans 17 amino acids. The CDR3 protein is CASSLATKPGQGQPLHF. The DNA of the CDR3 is TGCGCCAGCAGCTTGGCGACGAAACCGGGACAGGGTCAACCCCTCCACTTT.

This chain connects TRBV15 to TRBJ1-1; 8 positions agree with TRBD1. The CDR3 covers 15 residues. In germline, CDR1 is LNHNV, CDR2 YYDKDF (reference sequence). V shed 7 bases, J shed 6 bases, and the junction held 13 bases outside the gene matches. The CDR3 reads CATTVIGTGFPEAFF. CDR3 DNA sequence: TGTGCCACCACGGTTATTGGGACAGGTTTTCCTGAAGCTTTCTTT.

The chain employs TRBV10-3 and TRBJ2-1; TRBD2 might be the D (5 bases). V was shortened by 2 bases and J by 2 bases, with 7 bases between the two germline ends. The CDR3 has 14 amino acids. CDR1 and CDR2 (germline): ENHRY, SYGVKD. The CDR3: CAISEVGAYNEQFF. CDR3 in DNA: TGTGCCATCAGTGAGGTGGGAGCCTACAATGAGCAGTTCTTC.

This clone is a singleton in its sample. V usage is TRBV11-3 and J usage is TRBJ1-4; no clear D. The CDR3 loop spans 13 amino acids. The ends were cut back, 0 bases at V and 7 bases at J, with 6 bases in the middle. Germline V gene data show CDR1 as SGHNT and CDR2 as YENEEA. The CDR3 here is CASSLETGEKLFF. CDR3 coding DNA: TGTGCCAGCAGCTTAGAAACCGGTGAAAAACTGTTTTTT.

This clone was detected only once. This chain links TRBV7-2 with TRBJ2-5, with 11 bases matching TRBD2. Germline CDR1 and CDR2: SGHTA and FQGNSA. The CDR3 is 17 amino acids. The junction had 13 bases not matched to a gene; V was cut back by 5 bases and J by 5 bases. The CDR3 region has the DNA TGTGCCAGCAGCCTCTCCCAAACTAGCGGGAGAGGGGAGACCCAGTACTTC. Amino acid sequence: CASSLSQTSGRGETQYF. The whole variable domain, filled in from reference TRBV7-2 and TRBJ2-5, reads GAGVSQSPSNKVTEKGKDVELRCDPISGHTALYWYRQSLGQGLEFLIYFQGNSAPDKSGLPSDRFSAERTGGSVSTLTIQRTQQEDSAVYLCASSLSQTSGRGETQYFGPGTRLLVL.

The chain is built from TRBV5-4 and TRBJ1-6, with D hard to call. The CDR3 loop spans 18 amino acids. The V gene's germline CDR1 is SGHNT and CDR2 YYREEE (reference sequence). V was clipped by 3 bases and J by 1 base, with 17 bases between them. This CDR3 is CASSSGSAGVSYNSPLHF. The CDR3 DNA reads TGTGCCAGCAGCTCGGGGAGTGCTGGCGTATCCTATAATTCACCCCTCCACTTT. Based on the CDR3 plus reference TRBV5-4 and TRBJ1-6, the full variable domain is ETGVTQSPTHLIKTRGQQVTLRCSSQSGHNTVSWYQQALGQGPQFIFQYYREEENGRGNFPPRFSGLQFPNYSSELNVNALELDDSALYLCASSSGSAGVSYNSPLHFGNGTRLTVT.

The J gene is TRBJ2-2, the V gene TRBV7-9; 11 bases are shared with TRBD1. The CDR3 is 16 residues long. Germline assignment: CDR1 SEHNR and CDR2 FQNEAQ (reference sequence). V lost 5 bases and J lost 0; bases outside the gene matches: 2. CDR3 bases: TGTGCCAGCAGCCCGGGACAGGGGGCGAACACCGGGGAGCTGTTTTTT. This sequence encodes CASSPGQGANTGELFF.

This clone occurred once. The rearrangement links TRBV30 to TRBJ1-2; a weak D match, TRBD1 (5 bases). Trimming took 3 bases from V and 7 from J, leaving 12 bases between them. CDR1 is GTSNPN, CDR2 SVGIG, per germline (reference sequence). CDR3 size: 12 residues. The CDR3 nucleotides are TGTGCCTGGAGACGGGGGACGTTTGGCTACACCTTC. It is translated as CAWRRGTFGYTF. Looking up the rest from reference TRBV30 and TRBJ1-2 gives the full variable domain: SQTIHQWPATLVQPVGSPLSLECTVEGTSNPNLYWYRQAAGRGLQLLFYSVGIGQISSEVPQNLSASRPQDRQFILSSKKLLLSDSGFYLCAWRRGTFGYTFGSGTRLTVV.

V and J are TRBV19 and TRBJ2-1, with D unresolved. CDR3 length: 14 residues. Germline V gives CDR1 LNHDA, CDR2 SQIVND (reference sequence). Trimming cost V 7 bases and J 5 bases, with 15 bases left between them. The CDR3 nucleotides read TGTGCCAGTAATCCGAGCCGGTCAAACAATGAGCAGTTCTTC. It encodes CASNPSRSNNEQFF.

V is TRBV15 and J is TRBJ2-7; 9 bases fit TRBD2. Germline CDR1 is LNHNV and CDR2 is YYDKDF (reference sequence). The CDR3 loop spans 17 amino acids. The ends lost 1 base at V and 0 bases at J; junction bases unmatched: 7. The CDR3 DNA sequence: TGTGCCACCAGCAGAGGGCTAGCGGGATCGAGCTCCTACGAGCAGTACTTC. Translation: CATSRGLAGSSSYEQYF.

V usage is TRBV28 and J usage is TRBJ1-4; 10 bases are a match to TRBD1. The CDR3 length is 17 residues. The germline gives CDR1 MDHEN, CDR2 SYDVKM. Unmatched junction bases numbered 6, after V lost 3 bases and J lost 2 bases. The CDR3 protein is CASSLPLGQGTNEKLFF. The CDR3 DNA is TGTGCCAGCAGTTTGCCCTTGGGACAGGGGACTAATGAAAAACTGTTTTTT.

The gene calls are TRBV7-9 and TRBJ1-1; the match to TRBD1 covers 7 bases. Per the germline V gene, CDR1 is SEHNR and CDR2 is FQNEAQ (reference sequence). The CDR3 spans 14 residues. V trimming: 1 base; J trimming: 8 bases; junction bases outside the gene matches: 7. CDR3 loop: CASSLEFKGAEAFF. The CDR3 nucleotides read TGTGCCAGCAGCTTAGAATTTAAGGGGGCGGAAGCTTTCTTT.

This CDR3 is CASSHDSHEQFF. Here the CDR3 DNA reads TGTGCCAGCAGCCATGACAGCCATGAGCAGTTCTTC. The gene calls are TRBV3-1 (or the pseudogene TRBV3-2) and TRBJ2-1; TRBD1 is a possible D gene (5 bases). Looked up from germline, CDR1 is LGHDT and CDR2 is YNNKEL (reference sequence). Trimming removed 3 bases at V and 8 bases at J, with 8 bases between. This CDR3 is 12 amino acids long.

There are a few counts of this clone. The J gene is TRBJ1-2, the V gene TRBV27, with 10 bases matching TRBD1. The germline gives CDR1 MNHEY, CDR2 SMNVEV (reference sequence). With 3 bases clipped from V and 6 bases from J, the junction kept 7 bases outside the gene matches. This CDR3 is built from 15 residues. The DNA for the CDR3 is TGTGCCAGCAGTTTCTCGACAGGGGGCGTTAATGGCTACACCTTC. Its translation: CASSFSTGGVNGYTF.

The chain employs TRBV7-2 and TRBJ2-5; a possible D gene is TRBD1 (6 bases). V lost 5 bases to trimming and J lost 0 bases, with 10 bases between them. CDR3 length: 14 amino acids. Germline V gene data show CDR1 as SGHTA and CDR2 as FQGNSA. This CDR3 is CASSGTRYQETQYF. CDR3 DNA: TGTGCCAGCAGCGGGACACGGTACCAAGAGACCCAGTACTTC.